This is a list of T cell receptor beta chains from one sample in a study of T cell clonotyping in hematopoietic cell transplantation. Clones were sequenced by immunoSEQ multiplex PCR, and TCRdb holds only the in-frame ones, with some missing. The sample consists of under 45,000 clones, 85% to 95% of them appearing once. Specimen: peripheral blood mononuclear cells, collected before stem cell transplant. All receptors come from a man between 35 and 55 years old with chronic myeloid leukemia. Some clones in this sample may be carry-over from other donors' samples. The CDR3 runs from the conserved cysteine through the conserved F or W. D genes are given only for firm matches. Expanded clones are given a class, and other clones once, few, many or no size at all.

j_call v_call clone_size d_call cdr3_aa cdr3_nt
TRBJ2-3 TRBV7-2 . . CASSRGHIDGDTQYF TGTGCCAGCAGCCGCGGACATATCGACGGAGATACGCAGTATTTT
TRBJ1-2 TRBV7-8 . TRBD1 CASSRTGNYGYTF TGTGCCAGCAGTCGGACAGGGAACTATGGCTACACCTTC
TRBJ1-5 TRBV5-1 . TRBD1 CASSPGQRDQPQHF TGCGCCAGCAGCCCGGGACAGAGGGATCAGCCCCAGCATTTT
TRBJ2-3 TRBV11-3 . TRBD2 CASKEASGGDTQYF TGTGCCAGCAAAGAGGCTAGCGGGGGCGATACGCAGTATTTT
TRBJ2-3 TRBV5-6 . . CASSYPGLPDTQYF TGTGCCAGCAGCTACCCGGGACTTCCAGATACGCAGTATTTT
TRBJ1-1 TRBV11-2 . . CASSTGTPRNTEAFF TGTGCCAGCAGCACCGGGACCCCGCGGAACACTGAAGCTTTCTTT
TRBJ1-4 TRBV5-5 . TRBD1 CASSLTGGREKLFF TGTGCCAGCAGCTTGACAGGGGGCCGGGAAAAACTGTTTTTT
TRBJ1-6 TRBV6-1 . TRBD1 CASSVYSGGNSPLHF TGTGCCAGCAGTGTCTACTCAGGGGGAAATTCACCCCTCCACTTT
TRBJ2-2 TRBV6-5 . . CASRKDRNTGELFF TGTGCCAGCAGAAAAGACAGAAACACCGGGGAGCTGTTTTTT
TRBJ2-7 TRBV2 . . CASSEGSDYSLNEQYF TGTGCCAGCAGTGAAGGATCAGACTACTCTTTGAACGAGCAGTACTTC
TRBJ2-2 TRBV19 . TRBD1 CASSITGGPGGELFF TGTGCCAGTAGTATTACAGGGGGCCCTGGCGGGGAGCTGTTTTTT
TRBJ1-1 TRBV7-3 . TRBD1 CASSTTGDNGEAFF TGTGCCAGCAGCACTACAGGGGACAACGGTGAAGCTTTCTTT
TRBJ2-1 TRBV18 . . CASSPRNGAYNEQFF TGTGCCAGCTCACCACGGAACGGGGCTTACAATGAGCAGTTCTTC
TRBJ2-5 TRBV5-4 . . CASGLKGMEETQYF TGTGCCAGCGGGCTCAAGGGTATGGAGGAGACCCAGTACTTC
TRBJ1-1 TRBV28 . . CATAVGVNTEAFF TGTGCCACCGCGGTCGGGGTTAACACTGAAGCTTTCTTT
TRBJ2-3 TRBV5-6 once . CASSDLQGSADTQYF TGTGCCAGCAGCGATCTACAGGGATCGGCAGATACGCAGTATTTT
TRBJ2-5 TRBV5-7 . TRBD1 CASSLRHRGLRETQYF TGTGCCAGCAGCTTGCGGCACAGGGGGCTTCGAGAGACCCAGTACTTC
TRBJ2-1 TRBV2 . TRBD1 CASKLYGRGRVYNEQFF TGTGCCAGCAAGTTATACGGCAGGGGGCGCGTCTACAATGAGCAGTTCTTC
TRBJ1-5 TRBV4-3 . . CASSQDRGQPQHF TGCGCCAGCAGCCAAGATAGGGGTCAGCCCCAGCATTTT
TRBJ1-1 TRBV19 . . CASSPRTDLGTEAFF TGTGCCAGTAGTCCTCGGACTGACCTAGGCACTGAAGCTTTCTTT
TRBJ1-1 TRBV6-6 . . CASSYTGNTEAFF TGTGCCAGCAGTTACACAGGGAACACTGAAGCTTTCTTT
TRBJ2-4 TRBV19 . . CASSNSGGDIQYF TGTGCCAGTAGTAACAGTGGTGGGGACATTCAGTACTTC
TRBJ1-6 TRBV7-6 . TRBD1 CASSRQGRNSPLHF TGTGCCAGCAGCCGACAGGGTAGGAATTCACCCCTCCACTTT
TRBJ1-1 TRBV2 . . CASTSFGMNTEAFF TGTGCCAGCACCTCATTTGGCATGAACACTGAAGCTTTCTTT
TRBJ2-2 TRBV5-5 . TRBD1 CASSWTGQTGELFF TGTGCCAGCAGCTGGACAGGCCAAACCGGGGAGCTGTTTTTT
TRBJ2-4 TRBV29-1 few . CSVGGVAKNIQYF TGCAGCGTTGGGGGGGTAGCCAAAAACATTCAGTACTTC